Presented here are 5 T cell receptor beta chains from one specimen sequenced in a study of blood T cell repertoires in COVID-19. Profiling relied on immunoSEQ multiplex PCR, and the TCRdb table lists in-frame clones only, not all of them. The sample consists of about 130,000 clones, around 89% of them appearing once. The sample comprised peripheral blood. The receptors stem from a man aged 60-69 years with active or convalescent COVID-19.

The V and J genes are TRBV7-9 and TRBJ2-3; no clear D gene. The V gene's germline CDR1 is SEHNR and CDR2 FQNEAQ (reference sequence). The CDR3 is 12 amino acids. V lost 4 bases and J 4 bases, leaving 6 bases between the germline ends. CDR3 loop: CASSSQADTQYF. CDR3 bases: TGTGCCAGCAGCTCCCAGGCAGATACGCAGTATTTT.

Notes on this clone: Different DNA sequences within this sample yield the same CDR3. This chain uses TRBV3-1 (or the pseudogene TRBV3-2) with TRBJ2-6; D is unclear. In germline, CDR1 is LGHDT, CDR2 YNNKEL (reference sequence). Between the trimmed V and J ends, which lost 1 base and 2 bases, there was a span of 6 bases. The CDR3 covers 15 residues. The CDR3 sequence is CASSQVTTGANVLTF. The CDR3 nucleotides are TGTGCCAGCAGCCAAGTTACTACTGGGGCCAACGTCCTGACTTTC.

The gene calls are TRBV12-3 or TRBV12-4 and TRBJ1-1; D unresolved. The V gene lost 5 bases and the J gene lost 0 bases, with 4 bases spanning the gap. The CDR3 spans 12 residues. The CDR3 is CASSTLNTEAFF. In DNA form, the CDR3 reads TGTGCCAGCAGTACACTGAACACTGAAGCTTTCTTT.

V and J are TRBV7-9 and TRBJ2-7, with D possibly being TRBD1 (6 bases). CDR1 is SEHNR, CDR2 FQNEAQ, per germline (reference sequence). This CDR3 has 13 residues. The V and J ends lost 5 bases and 4 bases respectively, with 12 bases between them. The CDR3 DNA sequence: TGTGCCAGCAGCCCCCCGACAGGTTACGAGCAGTACTTC. It is translated as CASSPPTGYEQYF.

This chain uses TRBV20-1 with TRBJ2-7; D is unresolved. The CDR3 has 12 amino acids. CDR1 and CDR2 from the germline V gene are DFQATT and SNEGSKA (reference sequence). Trimming cost V 3 bases and J 4 bases, with 10 bases left between them. The CDR3 bases are TGCAGTGCTAGTCCAGGTCGGTACGAGCAGTACTTC. It yields the protein CSASPGRYEQYF.